The clone carrying this T cell receptor (beta chain) was seen just once. This sample was included in a study of control samples from healthy donors and cancer patients. The assay was immunoSEQ multiplex PCR, and TCRdb's table has in-frame clones only and misses some. The table lists some 89,000 clones, more than 75% of them singletons. In germline, CDR1 is ENHRY, CDR2 SYGVKD. The length of the CDR3 is 14 residues. V lost 2 bases to trimming and J lost 0 bases, with 8 bases between them. This TCR derives from a woman in her 40s in good health. The V gene is TRBV10-3, the J gene TRBJ2-7; TRBD1 is a possible D gene (5 bases). The sequenced sample was blood. CDR3 nucleotides: TGTGCCATCAGTGAGGACAGTAGCTCCTACGAGCAGTACTTC. Its protein is CAISEDSSSYEQYF.